This TCR beta chain emerged from a study of control samples from healthy donors and cancer patients. The repertoire was sequenced with immunoSEQ multiplex PCR; TCRdb's copy has only in-frame clones and lacks some. Among under 200,000 clones listed, around 90% were seen once. The sample consisted of blood. The source is a woman in her twenties or thirties in good health.

This CDR3 is CAISDRVPNHDQPQHF. The CDR3 nucleotides read TGTGCCATCAGTGATCGGGTCCCGAACCATGATCAGCCCCAGCATTTT. This chain joins TRBV10-3 and TRBJ1-5; D is uncertain. CDR1 ENHRY and CDR2 SYGVKD come from the germline V gene. V was shortened by 3 bases and J by 5 bases, with 17 bases between the two germline ends. The CDR3 totals 16 residues.